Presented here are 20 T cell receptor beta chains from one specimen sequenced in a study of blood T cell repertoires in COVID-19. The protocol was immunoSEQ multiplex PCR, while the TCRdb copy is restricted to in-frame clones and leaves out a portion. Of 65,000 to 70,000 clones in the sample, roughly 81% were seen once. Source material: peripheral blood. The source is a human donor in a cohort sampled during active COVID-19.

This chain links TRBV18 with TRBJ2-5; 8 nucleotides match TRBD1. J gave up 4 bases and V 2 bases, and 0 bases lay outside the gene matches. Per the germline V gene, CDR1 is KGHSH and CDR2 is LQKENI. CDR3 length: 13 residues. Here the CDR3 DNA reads TGTGCCAGCTCACCAGGGACAGGAGAGACCCAGTACTTC. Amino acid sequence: CASSPGTGETQYF.

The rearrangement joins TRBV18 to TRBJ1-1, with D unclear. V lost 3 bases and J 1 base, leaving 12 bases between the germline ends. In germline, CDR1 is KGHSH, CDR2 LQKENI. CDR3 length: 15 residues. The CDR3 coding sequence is TGTGCCAGCTCACCCGCCGGGAGCCCGAACACTGAAGCTTTCTTT. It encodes CASSPAGSPNTEAFF.

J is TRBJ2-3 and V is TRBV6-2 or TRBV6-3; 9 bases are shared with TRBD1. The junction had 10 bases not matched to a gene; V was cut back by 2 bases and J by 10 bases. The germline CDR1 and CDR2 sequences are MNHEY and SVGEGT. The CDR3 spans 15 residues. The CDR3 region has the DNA TGTGCCAGCAGTTACGCCTCCGAAACAGGGGGCGCGCAGTATTTT. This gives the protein CASSYASETGGAQYF.

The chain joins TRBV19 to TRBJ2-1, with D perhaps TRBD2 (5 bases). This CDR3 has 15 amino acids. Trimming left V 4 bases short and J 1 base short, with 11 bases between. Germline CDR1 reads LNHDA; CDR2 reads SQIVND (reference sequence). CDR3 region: CASSTDPGSYNEQFF. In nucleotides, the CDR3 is TGTGCCAGTAGTACTGATCCGGGGTCCTACAATGAGCAGTTCTTC.

For the CDR3, the DNA is TGTGCCAGTGGGGGACAAGACAATGAGCAGTTCTTC. Its translation: CASGGQDNEQFF. The rearrangement uses TRBV19 and TRBJ2-1; tentatively, D is TRBD1 (6 bases). V dropped 8 bases and J dropped 5 bases, with 10 bases sitting between them. CDR3 length: 12 amino acids. The germline V gene encodes CDR1 LNHDA and CDR2 SQIVND (reference sequence).

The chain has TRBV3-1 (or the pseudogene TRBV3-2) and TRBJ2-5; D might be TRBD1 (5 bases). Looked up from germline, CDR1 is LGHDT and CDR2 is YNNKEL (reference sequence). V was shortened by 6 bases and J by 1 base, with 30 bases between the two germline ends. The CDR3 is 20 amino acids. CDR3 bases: TGTGCCAGCAGATGGTCGTTTGAGTACAGGCCTCTAGGAGCCCAAGAGACCCAGTACTTC. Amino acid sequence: CASRWSFEYRPLGAQETQYF.

CDR3 DNA sequence: TGCGCCAGCAGCCAAGCTCGGACAGGGCTCACTGAAGCTTTCTTT. This translates into CASSQARTGLTEAFF. This chain joins TRBV4-3 and TRBJ1-1, with TRBD1 identical over 8 bases. CDR3 length: 15 amino acids. Germline V gives CDR1 LGHNA, CDR2 YSLEER. J lost 4 bases, V lost 1 base, and 5 bases had no gene match.

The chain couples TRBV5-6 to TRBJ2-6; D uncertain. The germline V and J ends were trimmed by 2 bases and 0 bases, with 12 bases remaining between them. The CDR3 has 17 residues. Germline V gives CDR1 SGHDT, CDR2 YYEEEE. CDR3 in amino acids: CASSFRDTYSGANVLTF. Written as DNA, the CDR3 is TGTGCCAGCAGCTTTAGAGACACCTACTCTGGGGCCAACGTCCTGACTTTC. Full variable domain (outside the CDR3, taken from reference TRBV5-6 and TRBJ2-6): DAGVTQSPTHLIKTRGQQVTLRCSPKSGHDTVSWYQQALGQGPQFIFQYYEEEERQRGNFPDRFSGHQFPNYSSELNVNALLLGDSALYLCASSFRDTYSGANVLTFGAGSRLTVL.

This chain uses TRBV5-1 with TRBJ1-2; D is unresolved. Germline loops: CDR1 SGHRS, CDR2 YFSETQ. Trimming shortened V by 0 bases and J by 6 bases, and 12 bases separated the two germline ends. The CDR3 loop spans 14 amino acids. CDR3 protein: CASSLGHYTDGYTF. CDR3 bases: TGCGCCAGCAGCTTGGGTCACTACACTGATGGCTACACCTTC.

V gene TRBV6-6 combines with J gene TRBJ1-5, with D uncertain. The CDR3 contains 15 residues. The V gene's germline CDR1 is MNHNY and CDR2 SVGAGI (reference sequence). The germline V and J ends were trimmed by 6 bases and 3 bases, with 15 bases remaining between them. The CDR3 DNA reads TGTGCCAGCAGGGAAGGCGAGCGGCCCAATCAGCCCCAGCATTTT. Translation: CASREGERPNQPQHF.

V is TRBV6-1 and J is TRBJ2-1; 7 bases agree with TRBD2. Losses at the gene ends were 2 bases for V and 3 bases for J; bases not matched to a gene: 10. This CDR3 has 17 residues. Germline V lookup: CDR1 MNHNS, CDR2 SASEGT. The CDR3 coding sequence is TGTGCCAGCAGTGAATACTTAAGCGGGGTGAACTACAATGAGCAGTTCTTC. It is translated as CASSEYLSGVNYNEQFF.

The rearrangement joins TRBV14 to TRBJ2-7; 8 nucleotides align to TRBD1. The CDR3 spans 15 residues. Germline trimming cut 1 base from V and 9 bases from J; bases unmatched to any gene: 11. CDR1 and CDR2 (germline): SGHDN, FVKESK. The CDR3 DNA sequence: TGTGCCAGCAGCCAAGGAGGGACAGGATCCGGTGGGCAGTACTTC. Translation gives CASSQGGTGSGGQYF.

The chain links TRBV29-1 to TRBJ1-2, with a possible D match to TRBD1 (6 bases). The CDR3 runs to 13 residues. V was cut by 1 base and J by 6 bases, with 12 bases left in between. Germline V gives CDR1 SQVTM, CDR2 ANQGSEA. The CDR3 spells CSVEVTGYNGYTF. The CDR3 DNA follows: TGCAGCGTTGAAGTGACAGGCTACAATGGCTACACCTTC.

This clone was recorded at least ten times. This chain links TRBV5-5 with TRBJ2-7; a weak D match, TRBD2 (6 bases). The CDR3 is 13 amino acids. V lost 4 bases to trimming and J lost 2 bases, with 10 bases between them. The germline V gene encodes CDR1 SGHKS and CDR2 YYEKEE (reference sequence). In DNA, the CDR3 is TGTGCCAGCAGCCAAGCGGGTGCCTACGAGCAGTACTTC. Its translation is CASSQAGAYEQYF.

The CDR3 region has the DNA TGTGCCAGCAGACCCGGACAGGAAGGCTATGGCTACACCTTC. Translated, it gives CASRPGQEGYGYTF. V gene TRBV6-5 combines with J gene TRBJ1-2; 7 nucleotides align to TRBD1. The ends lost 6 bases at V and 4 bases at J; junction bases unmatched: 8. Per the germline V gene, CDR1 is MNHEY and CDR2 is SVGAGI. The CDR3 spans 14 residues.

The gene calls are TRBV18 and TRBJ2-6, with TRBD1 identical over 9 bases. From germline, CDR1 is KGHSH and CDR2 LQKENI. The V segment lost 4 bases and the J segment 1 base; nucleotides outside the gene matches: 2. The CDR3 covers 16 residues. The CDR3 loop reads CASSQQGASGANVLTF. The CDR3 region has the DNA TGTGCCAGCTCACAACAGGGGGCGTCTGGGGCCAACGTCCTGACTTTC.

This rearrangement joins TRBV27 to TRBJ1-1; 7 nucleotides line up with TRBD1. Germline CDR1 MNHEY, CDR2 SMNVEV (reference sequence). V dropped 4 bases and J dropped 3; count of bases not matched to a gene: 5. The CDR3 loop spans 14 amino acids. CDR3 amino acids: CASSSKQGHTEAFF. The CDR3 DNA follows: TGTGCCAGCAGTTCCAAACAGGGGCACACTGAAGCTTTCTTT.

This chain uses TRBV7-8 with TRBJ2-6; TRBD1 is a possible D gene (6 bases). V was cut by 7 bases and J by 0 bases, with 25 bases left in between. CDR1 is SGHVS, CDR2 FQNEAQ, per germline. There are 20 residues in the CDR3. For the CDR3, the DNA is TGTGCCAGCACCCACCCGACGGCCGAGACAGGACACTCTGGGGCCAACGTCCTGACTTTC. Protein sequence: CASTHPTAETGHSGANVLTF.

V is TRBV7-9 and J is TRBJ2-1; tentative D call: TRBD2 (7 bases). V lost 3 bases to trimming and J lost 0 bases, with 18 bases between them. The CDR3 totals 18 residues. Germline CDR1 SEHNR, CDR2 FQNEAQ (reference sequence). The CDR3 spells CASSLEGGSAYSYNEQFF. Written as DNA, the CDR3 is TGTGCCAGCAGCTTGGAGGGGGGGAGCGCCTACTCCTACAATGAGCAGTTCTTC.

The CDR3 loop is CASRWDRGYGYTF. CDR3 in DNA: TGTGCCAGCAGATGGGACAGGGGCTATGGCTACACCTTC. This chain links TRBV7-9 with TRBJ1-2, with 10 bases identical to TRBD1. Germline V gives CDR1 SEHNR, CDR2 FQNEAQ (reference sequence). Trimming at V came to 6 bases and at J to 4 bases, leaving 2 bases not matched to a gene. The CDR3 sequence is 13 residues long.